A single sample is the source of the 32 T cell receptor beta chains below, sequenced in a study of T cells after yellow fever vaccination. One entry per CDR3 protein results from TCRdb running MiXCR on the 5' RACE reads. The table has about 340,000 distinct CDR3 sequences, approximately 13% seen once. Source: CD4+ T cells sorted from PBMCs, taken 15 days after the yellow fever booster vaccination. The receptors derive from a man younger than 35 who received the YFV17D yellow fever vaccine.

The chain recombines TRBV20-1 with TRBJ2-2; D is possibly TRBD1 (5 bases). V gave up 1 base and J gave up 0 bases, with 6 bases separating them. CDR3 length equals 14 residues. Germline CDR1 reads DFQATT; CDR2 reads SNEGSKA (reference sequence). The CDR3 DNA sequence: TGCAGTGCTAGAGGACAGTCGAACACCGGGGAGCTGTTTTTT. Its protein is CSARGQSNTGELFF.

J is TRBJ2-5 and V is TRBV3-1; 10 bases line up with TRBD2. The CDR3 loop spans 16 amino acids. CDR1 is LGHDT, CDR2 YNNKEL, per germline (reference sequence). The junction had 3 bases not matched to a gene; V was cut back by 1 base and J by 1 base. CDR3 residues: CASSQGTSGFQETQYF. Written as DNA, the CDR3 is TGTGCCAGCAGCCAAGGGACTAGCGGCTTCCAAGAGACCCAGTACTTC.

A few counts support this clonotype. The rearrangement uses TRBV12-5 and TRBJ2-3; a weak D match, TRBD2 (5 bases). This CDR3 spans 16 amino acids. V was cut by 8 bases and J by 2 bases, with 20 bases left in between. Looked up from germline, CDR1 is LGHNT and CDR2 is FRNRAP. The CDR3 region has the DNA TGTGCTAGTTCTTTTTTACGTAGAGCGGACACAGATACGCAGTATTTT. Amino acids: CASSFLRRADTDTQYF. The entire variable domain, with the rest obtained from reference TRBV12-5 and TRBJ2-3, is as follows: DARVTQTPRHKVTEMGQEVTMRCQPILGHNTVFWYRQTMMQGLELLAYFRNRAPLDDSGMPKDRFSAEMPDATLATLKIQPSEPRDSAVYFCASSFLRRADTDTQYFGPGTRLTVL.

This clonotype was observed a few times. V gene TRBV7-2 combines with J gene TRBJ1-1; D might be TRBD1 (6 bases). Trimming pared 3 bases from V and 10 bases from J, leaving 18 bases between. Germline lookup yields CDR1 SGHTA and CDR2 FQGNSA. The CDR3 extends over 14 amino acids. The CDR3 sequence is CASSFPTGRVGAFF. The CDR3 coding sequence is TGTGCCAGCAGCTTTCCGACAGGAAGGGTTGGAGCTTTCTTT. Full variable domain (rest looked up from reference TRBV7-2 and TRBJ1-1): GAGVSQSPSNKVTEKGKDVELRCDPISGHTALYWYRQSLGQGLEFLIYFQGNSAPDKSGLPSDRFSAERTGGSVSTLTIQRTQQEDSAVYLCASSFPTGRVGAFFGQGTRLTVV.

The sample holds many counts of this clonotype. This chain uses TRBV6-2 or TRBV6-3 with TRBJ2-7; D ambiguous. Deletions cut 5 bases from V and 2 bases from J, with 10 bases between. This CDR3 is built from 13 residues. The V gene's germline CDR1 is MNHEY and CDR2 SVGEGT. For the CDR3, the DNA is TGTGCCAGCAGTCACCCGGTAACCTACGAGCAGTACTTC. Encoded protein: CASSHPVTYEQYF.

This clonotype has only a few counts. V and J are TRBV5-1 and TRBJ2-1; maybe TRBD2 (6 bases). The CDR3 is made up of 15 amino acids. CDR1 SGHRS and CDR2 YFSETQ come from the germline V gene. V gave up 0 bases and J gave up 4 bases, with 11 bases separating them. The CDR3 is CASSLGDFDYNEQFF. The CDR3 DNA follows: TGCGCCAGCAGCTTGGGGGACTTCGATTACAATGAGCAGTTCTTC. Looking up the rest from reference TRBV5-1 and TRBJ2-1 gives the full variable domain: KAGVTQTPRYLIKTRGQQVTLSCSPISGHRSVSWYQQTPGQGLQFLFEYFSETQRNKGNFPGRFSGRQFSNSRSEMNVSTLELGDSALYLCASSLGDFDYNEQFFGPGTRLTVL.

This clonotype turned up a few times. In nucleotides, the CDR3 is TGTGCCGGAGGATTCGACAGGCCGCTTTATAGCAATCAGCCCCAGCATTTT. This gives the protein CAGGFDRPLYSNQPQHF. The chain couples TRBV7-6 to TRBJ1-5; TRBD1 is a possible D gene (6 bases). CDR3 size: 17 residues. The germline V gene has CDR1 SGHVS and CDR2 FNYEAQ. Trimming removed 11 bases from V and 0 bases from J, with 23 bases in between.

There are a few counts of this clonotype. The chain couples TRBV4-3 to TRBJ1-4; the D gene is possibly TRBD1 (5 bases). CDR1 and CDR2 from the germline V gene are LGHNA and YSLEER. The V and J ends lost 1 base and 8 bases respectively, with 11 bases between them. The CDR3 totals 14 residues. For the CDR3, the DNA is TGCGCCAGCAGCCAAGGCCAGGGAGAGGAAAAACTGTTTTTT. Its translation is CASSQGQGEEKLFF.

This sequence joins TRBV3-1 and TRBJ1-6, with no clear D. V was trimmed by 4 bases and J by 10 bases, leaving 14 bases between them. CDR3 length: 14 residues. Germline assignment: CDR1 LGHDT and CDR2 YNNKEL (reference sequence). CDR3 region: CASSLSDLGSPLHF. The CDR3 DNA follows: TGTGCCAGCAGCCTCAGTGATCTTGGGTCACCCCTCCACTTT. Full variable domain (remainder filled in from reference TRBV3-1 and TRBJ1-6): DTAVSQTPKYLVTQMGNDKSIKCEQNLGHDTMYWYKQDSKKFLKIMFSYNNKELIINETVPNRFSPKSPDKAHLNLHINSLELGDSAVYFCASSLSDLGSPLHFGNGTRLTVT.

At least ten counts were recorded for this clonotype. This sequence joins TRBV20-1 and TRBJ1-5; TRBD1 is a possible D gene (5 bases). The V and J ends lost 5 bases and 2 bases respectively, with 16 bases between them. Germline V gives CDR1 DFQATT, CDR2 SNEGSKA (reference sequence). This CDR3 contains 15 residues. The CDR3 is CSALSGANGNQPQHF. Here the CDR3 DNA reads TGCAGTGCTCTGTCCGGGGCGAACGGCAATCAGCCCCAGCATTTT.

There are a few counts of this clonotype. The chain combines TRBV7-2 with TRBJ2-3; D may correspond to TRBD1 or TRBD2 (6 bases each). Germline CDR1 and CDR2: SGHTA and FQGNSA. Between the trimmed V and J ends, which lost 2 bases and 2 bases, there was a span of 8 bases. CDR3 length: 14 amino acids. The CDR3 region has the DNA TGTGCCAGCAGCTTAAGGGGGGTCACAGATACGCAGTATTTT. Encoded protein: CASSLRGVTDTQYF.

The count of this clonotype is one. The chain is built from TRBV2 and TRBJ1-4; 7 nucleotides agree with TRBD1. The CDR3 runs to 15 residues. Looked up from germline, CDR1 is SNHLY and CDR2 is FYNNEI. The ends lost 5 bases at V and 3 bases at J; junction bases unmatched: 6. CDR3 sequence: CASSPPGQPNEKLFF. The DNA for the CDR3 is TGTGCCAGCAGTCCTCCGGGACAGCCTAATGAAAAACTGTTTTTT. Supplemented by reference TRBV2 and TRBJ1-4, the full variable domain reads EPEVTQTPSHQVTQMGQEVILRCVPISNHLYFYWYRQILGQKVEFLVSFYNNEISEKSEIFDDQFSVERPDGSNFTLKIRSTKLEDSAMYFCASSPPGQPNEKLFFGSGTQLSVL.

This clonotype has only a few counts. This chain links TRBV10-3 with TRBJ1-6, with 12 nucleotides matching TRBD1. Unmatched junction bases numbered 6, after V lost 8 bases and J lost 4 bases. Germline-derived CDR1 and CDR2 are ENHRY and SYGVKD. The CDR3 runs to 16 residues. CDR3 region: CAIGGTGGQYNSPLHF. DNA of the CDR3: TGTGCCATCGGGGGGACAGGGGGCCAGTATAATTCACCCCTCCACTTT.

This clonotype has more than one count but fewer than ten. The chain has TRBV7-2 and TRBJ2-5; D tentatively reads TRBD1 or TRBD2 (5 bases each). V was clipped by 8 bases and J by 5 bases, with 12 bases between them. Germline loops: CDR1 SGHTA, CDR2 FQGNSA. The CDR3 sequence is 12 residues long. The CDR3 loop is CASGTWGETQYF. The CDR3 nucleotides are TGTGCCAGCGGAACATGGGGGGAGACCCAGTACTTC.

This clonotype was seen a few times. V and J are TRBV9 and TRBJ2-4; D unclear. The CDR3 has 15 amino acids. V lost 0 bases to trimming and J lost 4 bases, with 11 bases between them. CDR1 is SGDLS, CDR2 YYNGEE, per germline. CDR3 in amino acids: CASSVAADSKNIQYF. In DNA, the CDR3 is TGTGCCAGCAGCGTAGCAGCAGATAGTAAAAACATTCAGTACTTC.

This clonotype was detected a few times. The rearrangement joins TRBV20-1 to TRBJ1-5; D is ambiguous. This CDR3 comprises 12 residues. The germline CDR1 and CDR2 sequences are DFQATT and SNEGSKA (reference sequence). The ends were cut back, 6 bases at V and 8 bases at J, with 14 bases in the middle. The CDR3 protein is CSATRPEEPQHF. The CDR3 nucleotides read TGCAGTGCAACCCGGCCCGAGGAGCCCCAGCATTTT.

This clonotype was counted only a few times. The chain uses TRBV5-1 and TRBJ1-1; the D is unclear. V was shortened by 7 bases and J by 1 base, with 14 bases between the two germline ends. Germline V lookup: CDR1 SGHRS, CDR2 YFSETQ. This CDR3 has 14 amino acids. The CDR3 loop reads CASALGLPNTEAFF. In DNA form, the CDR3 reads TGCGCCAGCGCCCTTGGACTCCCGAACACTGAAGCTTTCTTT.

This clonotype was found a few times. V and J are TRBV2 and TRBJ1-2, with D perhaps TRBD1 (5 bases). The germline V gene encodes CDR1 SNHLY and CDR2 FYNNEI. The CDR3 totals 13 residues. V shed 6 bases and J shed 3 bases, with 11 bases lying between them. Here the CDR3 DNA reads TGTGCCAGCAGCGCGGGGGGGTACTATGGCTACACCTTC. This sequence encodes CASSAGGYYGYTF.

This clonotype was seen ten or more times. The chain links TRBV12-3 or TRBV12-4 to TRBJ1-2; 10 bases map to TRBD1. This CDR3 has 16 residues. The V and J ends lost 2 bases and 7 bases, in that order; junction bases with no gene match: 10. The CDR3 region is CASSLSVVGQGFGYTF. The CDR3 nucleotides read TGTGCCAGCAGTTTATCTGTCGTGGGACAGGGGTTTGGCTACACCTTC.

This chain connects TRBV20-1 to TRBJ2-2, with TRBD2 matching 8 bases. V lost 0 bases to trimming and J lost 3 bases; unmatched junction nucleotides: 9. CDR3 size: 17 residues. CDR1 and CDR2 from the germline V gene are DFQATT and SNEGSKA (reference sequence). The CDR3 nucleotides are TGCAGTGCTAGAGATCTGAGGCGGGGGGCAGACACCGGGGAGCTGTTTTTT. Translated: CSARDLRRGADTGELFF.

This clonotype was seen repeatedly, ten times or more. The chain carries TRBV5-8 and TRBJ1-3; 9 nucleotides agree with TRBD1. Germline loops: CDR1 SGHTS, CDR2 YDEGEE. The trim removed 0 bases at V and 0 bases at J, leaving 4 bases unmatched. This CDR3 region has 17 residues. CDR3 in DNA: TGTGCCAGCAGCTTGGGGGACAGGGCCTTCTCTGGAAACACCATATATTTT. This codes for CASSLGDRAFSGNTIYF.

This clonotype has a count of ten or more. The chain links TRBV7-9 to TRBJ1-3; no definite D call. This CDR3 has 15 residues. The V and J ends lost 8 bases and 0 bases respectively, with 14 bases between them. Germline V gene sequence: CDR1 SEHNR, CDR2 FQNEAQ (reference sequence). In nucleotides, the CDR3 is TGTGCCAGCTCACCGCGCGGCAACTCTGGAAACACCATATATTTT. It specifies CASSPRGNSGNTIYF.

This clonotype showed up many times. This sequence joins TRBV7-2 and TRBJ1-2; 8 bases match TRBD1. The CDR3 is 14 residues long. Germline lookup yields CDR1 SGHTA and CDR2 FQGNSA. J lost 8 bases, V lost 5 bases, and 10 bases had no gene match. CDR3 coding DNA: TGTGCCAGCAGCCTAGACAGGGGCTACCAAGGCTACACCTTC. It translates to CASSLDRGYQGYTF.

This clonotype was detected only a few times. The J gene is TRBJ2-3, the V gene TRBV20-1; D may be TRBD2 (5 bases). Between the trimmed V and J ends, which lost 0 bases and 6 bases, there was a span of 16 bases. The CDR3 covers 15 residues. Germline V gene data show CDR1 as DFQATT and CDR2 as SNEGSKA (reference sequence). The CDR3 DNA follows: TGCAGTGCTAGAGATGGATCCGGACTCTGGGATACGCAGTATTTT. Protein product: CSARDGSGLWDTQYF.

This clonotype has more than one count but fewer than ten. The chain recombines TRBV5-1 with TRBJ2-5; no firm D call. Trimming stripped 2 bases from V and 5 bases from J, with 7 bases between. The germline CDR1 and CDR2 sequences are SGHRS and YFSETQ. This CDR3 contains 12 residues. CDR3 sequence reads: CASSFALETQYF. DNA of the CDR3: TGCGCCAGCAGCTTTGCTTTGGAGACCCAGTACTTC.

The table lists this clonotype with a few counts. V gene TRBV5-1 combines with J gene TRBJ2-6; D is unclear. CDR3 size: 15 residues. The V gene lost 1 base and the J gene lost 0 bases, with 5 bases spanning the gap. Germline CDR1 reads SGHRS; CDR2 reads YFSETQ. The DNA for the CDR3 is TGCGCCAGCAGCTTGAGGACCTCTGGGGCCAACGTCCTGACTTTC. Its translation: CASSLRTSGANVLTF. Variable domain in full (rest from reference TRBV5-1 and TRBJ2-6): KAGVTQTPRYLIKTRGQQVTLSCSPISGHRSVSWYQQTPGQGLQFLFEYFSETQRNKGNFPGRFSGRQFSNSRSEMNVSTLELGDSALYLCASSLRTSGANVLTFGAGSRLTVL.

The chain links TRBV11-2 to TRBJ2-7; TRBD2 agrees at 12 bases. Germline values: CDR1 SGHAT, CDR2 FQNNGV. V shed 7 bases, J shed 3 bases, and the junction held 10 bases outside the gene matches. This CDR3 is 16 amino acids long. The CDR3 DNA follows: TGTGCCAGCACCAATGGGGCTAGCGGGGGGGTCTACGAGCAGTACGTC. Its protein is CASTNGASGGVYEQYV.

The CDR3, as DNA: TGTGCCACCAGCAGAGATTATCTGGAGGCGTACGAGCAGTACGTC. Protein: CATSRDYLEAYEQYV. The chain carries TRBV15 and TRBJ2-7, with a tentative D call TRBD2 (5 bases). V lost 0 bases and J 4 bases, leaving 13 bases between the germline ends. Germline V gene sequence: CDR1 LNHNV, CDR2 YYDKDF (reference sequence). The CDR3 length is 15 residues.

The J gene is TRBJ2-1, the V gene TRBV3-1; TRBD2 aligns across 8 bases. This CDR3 region has 14 residues. Trimming removed 8 bases from V and 4 bases from J; junction bases left unmatched: 7. CDR1 is LGHDT, CDR2 YNNKEL, per germline (reference sequence). The CDR3 reads CASQRGGQYNEQFF. CDR3 DNA sequence: TGTGCCAGCCAACGCGGGGGGCAGTACAATGAGCAGTTCTTC.

This clonotype has ten or more counts. The gene calls are TRBV7-3 and TRBJ2-1; 8 nucleotides agree with TRBD1. The CDR3 has 14 amino acids. The V and J ends lost 5 bases and 4 bases, in that order; junction bases with no gene match: 4. CDR1 SGHTA and CDR2 FQGTGA come from the germline V gene. CDR3 protein: CASSDRGPYNEQFF. The DNA of the CDR3 is TGTGCCAGCAGCGACAGGGGACCGTACAATGAGCAGTTCTTC.

The CDR3 region is CSVVRDRFNYGYTF. The CDR3 bases are TGCAGCGTTGTCAGAGACAGGTTTAACTATGGCTACACCTTC. The chain joins TRBV29-1 to TRBJ1-2, with TRBD1 as a possible D gene (6 bases). CDR3 size: 14 residues. Germline assignment: CDR1 SQVTM and CDR2 ANQGSEA. V lost 4 bases and J lost 1, with 13 bases in between.

CDR3 DNA sequence: TGTGCCAGCAGCGAACAGGGGGCAATATACCAGCCCCAGCATTTT. Amino acid sequence: CASSEQGAIYQPQHF. The V gene is TRBV2, the J gene TRBJ1-5; 9 bases line up with TRBD1. Germline V gene lookup returns CDR1 SNHLY and CDR2 FYNNEI. V lost 6 bases and J lost 7; bases outside the gene matches: 10. This CDR3 is built from 15 residues.